This T cell receptor beta chain originates from a study of identical twins. TCRdb itself ran the 5' RACE reads through MiXCR, one entry per CDR3 protein. The table includes approximately 410,000 distinct CDR3 sequences, roughly 20% detected once. Trimming removed 4 bases from V and 1 base from J, with 16 bases in between. Per the germline V gene, CDR1 is SGDLS and CDR2 is YYNGEE. The CDR3 spans 16 residues. The source is a man aged 50-59 years in good health. The sample taken for sequencing was naive T cells sorted from blood. The V gene is TRBV9, the J gene TRBJ2-3; D possibly uses TRBD1 or TRBD2 (5 bases each). The CDR3 sequence is CASSRGVGRRTDTQYF. The CDR3 DNA is TGTGCCAGCAGCAGGGGAGTGGGCCGCCGCACAGATACGCAGTATTTT.